Following are 27 T cell receptor beta chains from one sample sequenced in a study of shared clonotypes between healthy human individuals. Profiled with immunoSEQ multiplex PCR; TCRdb holds only in-frame clones, not every one. Of 1.5 million to 1.9 million clones detected, 98% appear once; the ten largest clones hold less than 0.55%. The sample taken for sequencing was naive CD4+ T cells sorted from blood. The subset was: CD45RA+ positively selected. The receptors were gathered from a young man in good health.

The chain couples TRBV5-1 to TRBJ2-1; possible D gene TRBD2, 5 bases. This CDR3 has 13 amino acids. Trimming stripped 4 bases from V and 12 bases from J, with 17 bases between. Germline CDR1 reads SGHRS; CDR2 reads YFSETQ. The CDR3 nucleotides read TGCGCCAGCAGCCTTATGTGGGGTGAGGGGCAGTTCTTC. It specifies CASSLMWGEGQFF.

The V gene is TRBV11-2, the J gene TRBJ1-1, with D maybe TRBD1 (5 bases). With 1 base removed from V and 3 bases from J, the gap between germline ends came to 12 bases. The CDR3 length is 15 residues. The germline V gene encodes CDR1 SGHAT and CDR2 FQNNGV. The CDR3 reads CASSLVAGRDTEAFF. The CDR3 DNA reads as TGTGCCAGCAGCTTAGTGGCGGGGCGAGACACTGAAGCTTTCTTT.

The rearrangement joins TRBV5-1 to TRBJ2-3; TRBD2 matches 7 bases. The CDR3 length is 15 residues. In germline, CDR1 is SGHRS, CDR2 YFSETQ. V lost 0 bases and J lost 2; bases outside the gene matches: 3. Here the CDR3 DNA reads TGCGCCAGCAGCTTGGCGACTAGCTTCACAGATACGCAGTATTTT. It translates to CASSLATSFTDTQYF. The full variable domain, with the rest looked up from reference TRBV5-1 and TRBJ2-3, is KAGVTQTPRYLIKTRGQQVTLSCSPISGHRSVSWYQQTPGQGLQFLFEYFSETQRNKGNFPGRFSGRQFSNSRSEMNVSTLELGDSALYLCASSLATSFTDTQYFGPGTRLTVL.

The genes are TRBV28 and TRBJ2-2; D may be TRBD1 (6 bases). V was trimmed by 8 bases and J by 5 bases, leaving 27 bases between them. CDR1 is MDHEN, CDR2 SYDVKM, per germline. The CDR3 is 18 residues long. The CDR3 DNA reads TGTGCCAGCGAAGGGACAAGCCCTCGAACCGGTTGGACCGGGGAGCTGTTTTTT. Translated: CASEGTSPRTGWTGELFF.

This sequence joins TRBV7-2 and TRBJ2-5; TRBD2 aligns across 9 bases. Germline values: CDR1 SGHTA, CDR2 FQGNSA. The CDR3 has 18 amino acids. The J segment lost 0 bases and the V segment lost 6 bases, leaving 14 bases of the junction unmatched. The CDR3 here is CASSFHTVAGANQETQYF. Written as DNA, the CDR3 is TGTGCCAGCAGTTTTCACACCGTAGCGGGAGCGAACCAAGAGACCCAGTACTTC. The full variable domain, rest sourced from reference TRBV7-2 and TRBJ2-5, is GAGVSQSPSNKVTEKGKDVELRCDPISGHTALYWYRQSLGQGLEFLIYFQGNSAPDKSGLPSDRFSAERTGGSVSTLTIQRTQQEDSAVYLCASSFHTVAGANQETQYFGPGTRLLVL.

The chain is built from TRBV28 and TRBJ1-2; 7 nucleotides agree with TRBD1. The CDR3 runs to 12 residues. Germline-derived CDR1 and CDR2 are MDHEN and SYDVKM. With 3 bases clipped from V and 8 bases from J, the junction kept 3 bases outside the gene matches. This CDR3 reads CASSLRGRGYTF. In nucleotides, the CDR3 is TGTGCCAGCAGTTTGAGGGGGCGCGGCTACACCTTC.

The chain uses TRBV5-5 and TRBJ1-5; D not resolved. The length of the CDR3 is 16 residues. V gave up 1 base and J gave up 4 bases, with 15 bases separating them. Germline loops: CDR1 SGHKS, CDR2 YYEKEE (reference sequence). The CDR3 bases are TGTGCCAGCAGCTTGATGGCCCCACTTAATAATCAGCCCCAGCATTTT. Residues: CASSLMAPLNNQPQHF.

This chain links TRBV5-8 with TRBJ2-3, with D possibly TRBD2 on 6 matching bases. Trimming removed 1 base at V and 1 base at J, with 7 bases between. The CDR3 length is 14 residues. Germline CDR1 reads SGHTS; CDR2 reads YDEGEE. The CDR3 DNA reads as TGTGCCAGCAGCTTGATAGCGGGCACAGATACGCAGTATTTT. This gives the protein CASSLIAGTDTQYF.

The V gene is TRBV11-2, the J gene TRBJ2-7, with D maybe TRBD1 (5 bases). This CDR3 contains 12 residues. V lost 6 bases and J 1 base, leaving 7 bases between the germline ends. Germline V gene data show CDR1 as SGHAT and CDR2 as FQNNGV. CDR3 coding DNA: TGTGCCAGCAGTGACAGTTCCTACGAGCAGTACTTC. This translates into CASSDSSYEQYF.

The chain joins TRBV10-3 to TRBJ1-4; 7 positions agree with TRBD1. The germline CDR1 and CDR2 sequences are ENHRY and SYGVKD. The V and J ends lost 4 bases and 10 bases, in that order; junction bases with no gene match: 12. This CDR3 has 15 residues. CDR3 coding DNA: TGTGCCATCAGTGGAGTAGGGGGCGCAGAGGGAAAACTGTTTTTT. Its translation: CAISGVGGAEGKLFF.

The CDR3 loop is CASRPNADTQYF. CDR3 in DNA: TGTGCCAGCAGGCCAAACGCAGATACGCAGTATTTT. The rearrangement links TRBV25-1 to TRBJ2-3; D unclear. This CDR3 contains 12 residues. Trimming left V 6 bases short and J 4 bases short, with 8 bases between. Germline loops: CDR1 MGHDK, CDR2 SYGVNS.

The chain has TRBV18 and TRBJ2-2, with TRBD2 identical over 12 bases. CDR1 is KGHSH and CDR2 is LQKENI in the germline V gene. With V trimmed by 0 bases and J by 6 bases, 5 bases remained unmatched. The CDR3 loop spans 17 amino acids. The CDR3 region is CASSPPGGLAGSGELFF. In DNA form, the CDR3 reads TGTGCCAGCTCACCACCCGGAGGACTAGCGGGATCCGGGGAGCTGTTTTTT. Variable domain in full (rest from reference TRBV18 and TRBJ2-2): NAGVMQNPRHLVRRRGQEARLRCSPMKGHSHVYWYRQLPEEGLKFMVYLQKENIIDESGMPKERFSAEFPKEGPSILRIQQVVRGDSAAYFCASSPPGGLAGSGELFFGEGSRLTVL.

The chain is built from TRBV27 and TRBJ1-5; 8 bases fit TRBD1. V was clipped by 5 bases and J by 0 bases; unmatched bases: 9. The germline CDR1 and CDR2 sequences are MNHEY and SMNVEV (reference sequence). CDR3 length equals 17 residues. In nucleotides, the CDR3 is TGTGCCAGCAGTCCGGACAGGGACGGTTATAGCAATCAGCCCCAGCATTTT. This translates into CASSPDRDGYSNQPQHF.

The rearrangement joins TRBV4-3 to TRBJ2-7; 7 positions match TRBD1. This CDR3 contains 15 residues. V was clipped by 1 base and J by 4 bases; unmatched bases: 7. The germline CDR1 and CDR2 sequences are LGHNA and YSLEER. CDR3 protein: CASSQGQGFFYEQYF. CDR3 coding DNA: TGCGCCAGCAGCCAAGGACAGGGCTTTTTTTACGAGCAGTACTTC.

On this clone: The same CDR3 can be traced to other DNA sequences in this sample. The chain uses TRBV5-1 and TRBJ2-1, with 13 bases lining up with TRBD2. The CDR3 is 15 residues long. Trimming took 3 bases from V and 4 from J; bases not matched to a gene: 1. The germline CDR1 and CDR2 sequences are SGHRS and YFSETQ. CDR3 sequence reads: CASSSGLAGYNEQFF. In nucleotides, the CDR3 is TGCGCCAGCAGCTCGGGACTAGCGGGGTACAATGAGCAGTTCTTC.

The chain has TRBV7-8 and TRBJ1-5; D not certain. Trimming removed 5 bases at V and 0 bases at J, with 11 bases between. CDR1 is SGHVS, CDR2 FQNEAQ, per germline. CDR3 length equals 15 residues. The CDR3: CASSTISDSNQPQHF. DNA for the CDR3: TGTGCCAGCAGCACGATTTCGGATAGCAATCAGCCCCAGCATTTT.

The CDR3 here is CASSSGLAGGGTDTQYF. The CDR3 DNA reads as TGTGCCAGCAGCTCCGGACTAGCGGGAGGGGGCACAGATACGCAGTATTTT. This chain links TRBV5-8 with TRBJ2-3; 15 bases line up with TRBD2. The CDR3 is 17 amino acids. Germline CDR1 reads SGHTS; CDR2 reads YDEGEE. V gave up 3 bases and J gave up 1 base; unmatched junction bases: 3.

The CDR3 DNA follows: TGTGCCAGCAGCTTAGGGGTTAGTCTGGACGACTACTACGAGCAGTACTTC. This codes for CASSLGVSLDDYYEQYF. The chain employs TRBV7-2 and TRBJ2-7, with D possibly matching TRBD2 (5 bases). Germline lookup yields CDR1 SGHTA and CDR2 FQGNSA. Trimming left V 1 base short and J 3 bases short, with 19 bases between. This CDR3 is built from 17 residues.

The rearrangement joins TRBV4-2 to TRBJ1-2; D not resolved. This CDR3 has 14 residues. The germline V and J ends were trimmed by 1 base and 2 bases, with 8 bases remaining between them. Germline-derived CDR1 and CDR2 are LGHNA and YNFKEQ. CDR3 protein: CASSQVRENYGYTF. CDR3 nucleotides: TGTGCCAGCAGCCAAGTGAGGGAAAACTATGGCTACACCTTC.

The rearrangement uses TRBV5-1 and TRBJ2-7, with TRBD2 matching 7 bases. This CDR3 is built from 17 residues. V lost 4 bases and J lost 1; bases outside the gene matches: 14. Germline CDR1 and CDR2: SGHRS and YFSETQ. As DNA, the CDR3 is TGCGCCAGCAGCCCTACCCCGACAGCGGGATGGTCCTACGAGCAGTACTTC. Encoded protein: CASSPTPTAGWSYEQYF.

The rearrangement joins TRBV28 to TRBJ2-1; D ambiguous. Germline-derived CDR1 and CDR2 are MDHEN and SYDVKM. Trimming shortened V by 7 bases and J by 9 bases, and 16 bases separated the two germline ends. This CDR3 is 13 amino acids long. The CDR3 sequence is CASTRPALGEQFF. In DNA, the CDR3 is TGTGCCAGCACGCGACCCGCACTTGGTGAGCAGTTCTTC.

This chain connects TRBV7-9 to TRBJ2-1; D call uncertain. Trimming took off 5 bases at V and 6 bases at J, with 11 bases between the two ends. Germline lookup yields CDR1 SEHNR and CDR2 FQNEAQ (reference sequence). The CDR3 extends over 13 amino acids. CDR3 loop: CASSQGPINEQFF. The CDR3, as DNA: TGTGCCAGCAGCCAAGGACCCATCAATGAGCAGTTCTTC.

The genes are TRBV7-9 and TRBJ2-3; tentatively, D is TRBD1 (5 bases). The germline CDR1 and CDR2 sequences are SEHNR and FQNEAQ (reference sequence). CDR3 length equals 12 residues. V lost 5 bases and J lost 5, with 8 bases in between. CDR3: CASSRQLDTQYF. DNA of the CDR3: TGTGCCAGCAGCCGACAGTTAGATACGCAGTATTTT.

The chain recombines TRBV5-1 with TRBJ2-1; TRBD2 might be the D (7 bases). The length of the CDR3 is 17 residues. In germline, CDR1 is SGHRS, CDR2 YFSETQ. With 2 bases removed from V and 8 bases from J, the gap between germline ends came to 23 bases. The CDR3 sequence is CASSLPGGGGVFDEQFF. CDR3 DNA sequence: TGCGCCAGCAGCTTACCGGGCGGGGGCGGGGTGTTCGATGAGCAGTTCTTC.

The chain uses TRBV2 and TRBJ2-3, with TRBD2 identical over 8 bases. CDR3 size: 16 residues. In germline, CDR1 is SNHLY, CDR2 FYNNEI. V gave up 6 bases and J gave up 5 bases; unmatched junction bases: 13. The CDR3 loop reads CASRPGGGRPGDTQYF. The CDR3 nucleotides read TGTGCCAGCAGACCGGGAGGCGGGAGGCCCGGAGATACGCAGTATTTT.

In the case of this clone: The sample has other DNA sequences that encode this CDR3 too. The CDR3 DNA reads as TGTGCCAGCTCACCACCGGTCGCAGATACGCAGTATTTT. It encodes CASSPPVADTQYF. The V call is TRBV18, the J call TRBJ2-3; no firm D call. V was trimmed by 0 bases and J by 4 bases, leaving 5 bases between them. The CDR3 runs 13 residues. Germline values: CDR1 KGHSH, CDR2 LQKENI.

The chain joins TRBV6-1 to TRBJ2-7; 10 bases are a match to TRBD1. The CDR3 totals 13 residues. Unmatched junction bases numbered 2, after V lost 7 bases and J lost 2 bases. Per the germline V gene, CDR1 is MNHNS and CDR2 is SASEGT. The CDR3 here is CASKGTGAYEQYF. The CDR3 nucleotides read TGTGCCAGCAAGGGGACAGGGGCCTACGAGCAGTACTTC.